Shown below are 15 T cell receptor beta chains from a single sample sequenced in a study of T cells after yellow fever vaccination. TCRdb ran MiXCR on the 5' RACE reads and lists one entry per CDR3 protein. The data hold fewer than 450,000 distinct CDR3 sequences, with 11% observed a single time. This sample comprised PBMCs, obtained on the day of the first yellow fever vaccination. These receptors were taken from a man aged 18 to 30 who received the YFV17D yellow fever vaccine.

The chain uses TRBV28 and TRBJ2-7; D unclear. The CDR3 has 11 residues. Trimming cost V 3 bases and J 5 bases, with 5 bases left between them. CDR1 is MDHEN, CDR2 SYDVKM, per germline. CDR3 region: CASSFANEQYV. In DNA, the CDR3 is TGTGCCAGCAGTTTTGCCAACGAGCAGTACGTC.

The rearrangement links TRBV24-1 to TRBJ1-5; no definite D call. The V and J ends lost 5 bases and 7 bases respectively, with 11 bases between them. The CDR3 spans 13 residues. Germline CDR1 reads KGHDR; CDR2 reads SFDVKD. CDR3 nucleotides: TGTGCCACCAGTGCCAGAAATGCGCAGCCCCAGCATTTT. Its translation: CATSARNAQPQHF.

The J gene is TRBJ1-6, the V gene TRBV20-1; tentatively, D is TRBD1 (6 bases). From germline, CDR1 is DFQATT and CDR2 SNEGSKA (reference sequence). The CDR3 contains 12 residues. V dropped 3 bases and J dropped 11 bases, with 11 bases sitting between them. The CDR3 nucleotides are TGCAGTGCTAGCGGGGGCAAAGCACCCCTCCACTTT. Protein: CSASGGKAPLHF.

The chain combines TRBV10-3 with TRBJ2-5, with TRBD1 identical over 8 bases. V dropped 4 bases and J dropped 5; count of bases not matched to a gene: 9. CDR1 and CDR2 from the germline V gene are ENHRY and SYGVKD. The CDR3 loop spans 15 amino acids. CDR3 sequence reads: CAISVRAGGTETQYF. The CDR3 DNA reads as TGTGCCATCAGTGTCCGGGCAGGGGGCACGGAGACCCAGTACTTC.

The chain uses TRBV29-1 and TRBJ1-2; 8 bases align to TRBD1. With V trimmed by 4 bases and J by 4 bases, 8 bases remained unmatched. The CDR3 consists of 14 residues. From germline, CDR1 is SQVTM and CDR2 ANQGSEA. DNA of the CDR3: TGCAGCGTTGTATATCTGCAGGGGGCCTATGGCTACACCTTC. Translating it yields CSVVYLQGAYGYTF.

This chain joins TRBV6-5 and TRBJ1-6; perhaps TRBD1 as D (6 bases). The CDR3 runs 17 residues. From germline, CDR1 is MNHEY and CDR2 SVGAGI. Trimming took 0 bases from V and 1 from J, leaving 10 bases between them. The CDR3 reads CASSYSGQSSYNSPLHF. CDR3 sequence (DNA): TGTGCCAGCAGTTACTCCGGACAGTCGTCCTATAATTCACCCCTCCACTTT.

This clonotype was found many times. The chain couples TRBV5-1 to TRBJ1-2, with D unresolved. The CDR3 has 12 residues. V was pared by 7 bases and J by 5 bases, with 12 bases between. The V gene's germline CDR1 is SGHRS and CDR2 YFSETQ. The CDR3 here is CASAAEGYGYTF. In nucleotides, the CDR3 is TGCGCCAGCGCCGCAGAGGGATATGGCTACACCTTC.

This clonotype appeared a few times. The chain has TRBV6-5 and TRBJ2-2, with 11 positions matching TRBD2. Looked up from germline, CDR1 is MNHEY and CDR2 is SVGAGI. With V trimmed by 2 bases and J by 4 bases, 0 bases remained unmatched. The CDR3 extends over 15 amino acids. The CDR3 is CASSYGTSGTGELFF. Written as DNA, the CDR3 is TGTGCCAGCAGTTACGGGACTAGCGGCACCGGGGAGCTGTTTTTT.

This sequence joins TRBV5-1 and TRBJ2-7, with D possibly being TRBD1 (6 bases). V was cut by 6 bases and J by 3 bases, with 40 bases left in between. Germline V CDR1 and CDR2: SGHRS, YFSETQ. This CDR3 comprises 22 residues. The CDR3 DNA follows: TGCGCCAGCATAGAGGTCGGTCAGACGACAGGTTCCCCGCATGGTGCTAACTACGAGCAGTACTTC. It yields the protein CASIEVGQTTGSPHGANYEQYF.

V usage is TRBV6-1 and J usage is TRBJ1-1, with D perhaps TRBD1 (5 bases). Trimming pared 4 bases from V and 4 bases from J, leaving 13 bases between. The germline gives CDR1 MNHNS, CDR2 SASEGT. This CDR3 region has 14 residues. The CDR3 here is CASSGWGGSTEAFF. The CDR3 coding sequence is TGTGCCAGCAGTGGATGGGGGGGGAGCACTGAAGCTTTCTTT.

The chain couples TRBV5-1 to TRBJ1-5; a possible D gene is TRBD1 (6 bases). The CDR3 contains 16 residues. CDR1 and CDR2 (germline): SGHRS, YFSETQ. V dropped 7 bases and J dropped 1 base, with 18 bases sitting between them. The chain's CDR3 is CASSVIQGRSNQPQHF. CDR3 sequence (DNA): TGCGCCAGCTCCGTTATACAGGGCAGAAGCAATCAGCCCCAGCATTTT.

This clonotype has just a few counts. The chain recombines TRBV9 with TRBJ2-1, with 8 bases lining up with TRBD2. CDR1 is SGDLS, CDR2 YYNGEE, per germline. The CDR3 runs 17 residues. V was pared by 0 bases and J by 9 bases, with 14 bases of the junction left unmatched. The CDR3 nucleotides read TGTGCCAGCAGCGTAGTCGGGGGGGCTTACAGTCACAGTGAGCAGTTCTTC. Its protein is CASSVVGGAYSHSEQFF.

This clonotype was detected a few times. The chain employs TRBV21-1 and TRBJ1-6; TRBD1 reflects the table's D call only, with no check against the DNA. TRBV21-1 corresponds to a pseudogene. The CDR3 length is 17 residues. CDR3 protein: CASSKEKRGQGYSPLHF. The CDR3 DNA reads as TGTGCCAGCAGCAAGGAAAAAAGGGGACAGGGCTACTCACCCCTCCACTTT.

This clonotype has more than one count but fewer than ten. CDR3 residues: CASSQGGQGYNQPQHF. CDR3 nucleotides: TGTGCCAGCAGCCAAGGCGGCCAGGGGTACAATCAGCCCCAGCATTTT. V and J are TRBV3-1 and TRBJ1-5; possible D gene TRBD1, 6 bases. The germline V gene has CDR1 LGHDT and CDR2 YNNKEL (reference sequence). V lost 1 base and J 3 bases, leaving 13 bases between the germline ends. The CDR3 is 16 amino acids.

The V and J genes are TRBV9 and TRBJ1-1, with D possibly being TRBD1 (5 bases). The CDR3 extends over 15 amino acids. V shed 5 bases and J shed 0 bases, with 14 bases lying between them. Germline CDR1 is SGDLS and CDR2 is YYNGEE. CDR3 sequence: CASRKIGGVNTEAFF. CDR3 in DNA: TGTGCCAGCAGGAAAATCGGGGGGGTGAACACTGAAGCTTTCTTT. Using reference TRBV9 and TRBJ1-1 for the parts outside the CDR3, the full variable domain is DSGVTQTPKHLITATGQRVTLRCSPRSGDLSVYWYQQSLDQGLQFLIQYYNGEERAKGNILERFSAQQFPDLHSELNLSSLELGDSALYFCASRKIGGVNTEAFFGQGTRLTVV.